The rows below give T cell receptor beta chains drawn from one sample of a study of cytomegalovirus exposure and HLA in healthy donors. Only in-frame clones appear in the TCRdb table, and some are missing; sequencing was by immunoSEQ multiplex PCR. The sample lists about 180,000 clones; 75% to 90% were seen once. Sequences were obtained from PBMCs. These receptor sequences come from a girl aged 10 to 17 in good health and CMV-seropositive. Both conserved end residues are part of each CDR3. A D gene is named only where the DNA matches it firmly. Where a row states a size, it is once, few, many or the class of an expanded clone; other rows omit it.

TRBD1 | 15 | TRBJ2-7 | . | TRBV4-1 | TGCGCCAGCAGCCAAGATTTAGGGACAGCCTACGAGCAGTACTTC | CASSQDLGTAYEQYF
. | 14 | TRBJ1-1 | few | TRBV6-4 | TGTGCCAGCAGTGTGACGACAGACAACACTGAAGCTTTCTTT | CASSVTTDNTEAFF
TRBD1 | 17 | TRBJ2-6 | . | TRBV5-1 | TGCGCCAGCAGCTTGGCTGGACAGGGTTCAGGGGCCAACGTCCTGACTTTC | CASSLAGQGSGANVLTF
. | 13 | TRBJ2-5 | . | TRBV5-6 | TGTGCCAGCAGTTTGACTAGGGAAGAGACCCAGTACTTC | CASSLTREETQYF
. | 14 | TRBJ1-3 | . | TRBV10-3 | TGTGCCATCAGTGACGGGACAACTGGAAACACCATATATTTT | CAISDGTTGNTIYF
TRBD2 | 15 | TRBJ2-1 | . | TRBV19 | TGTGCCAGTACCCCGAGGCGGGAGATCTACAATGAGCAGTTCTTC | CASTPRREIYNEQFF
TRBD2 | 14 | TRBJ2-1 | . | TRBV7-6 | TGTGCCAGCAGCGTCCTGACTAGCGGAGGTGAGCAGTTCTTC | CASSVLTSGGEQFF
. | 16 | TRBJ2-7 | . | TRBV2 | TGTGCCAGCAGTGAAGTTGCGGGGATGAAGGCCTACGAGCAGTACTTC | CASSEVAGMKAYEQYF
TRBD2 | 16 | TRBJ2-7 | . | TRBV11-2 | TGTGCCAGCAGCCTTGGCACGCGGGAGCTCTCCTACGAGCAGTACTTC | CASSLGTRELSYEQYF
. | 16 | TRBJ1-5 | . | TRBV7-9 | TGTGCCAGCAGCTTAGTGCTAGGGGCCCTCAATCAGCCCCAGCATTTT | CASSLVLGALNQPQHF
TRBD1 | 15 | TRBJ1-2 | few | TRBV4-1 | TGCGCCAGCAGCCAAGGACAGGGGGCAGATGGAGGCTACACCTTC | CASSQGQGADGGYTF
TRBD2 | 18 | TRBJ2-7 | . | TRBV5-1 | TGCGCCAGCAGCTTGGGGGGACTAGCGGGAGGTCATTCCTACGAGCAGTACTTC | CASSLGGLAGGHSYEQYF
. | 16 | TRBJ2-3 | . | TRBV5-8 | TGTGCCAGCAGCTTAGGGGGAGTCACTAGCACAGATACGCAGTATTTT | CASSLGGVTSTDTQYF
. | 14 | TRBJ2-7 | . | TRBV27 | TGTGCCAGCAGTTTGGGGGCTAGCGGCTACGAGCAGTACTTC | CASSLGASGYEQYF
TRBD2 | 18 | TRBJ2-1 | . | TRBV11-2 | TGTGCCAGCAGCTCCGCTCGGGGACTAGCGGGAGGGCCTGTTGAGCAGTTCTTC | CASSSARGLAGGPVEQFF
TRBD1 | 16 | TRBJ1-2 | . | TRBV7-8 | TGTGCCAGCAGCTTAGCCTACACCGGGACAGGGGACGGCTACACCTTC | CASSLAYTGTGDGYTF
TRBD1 | 18 | TRBJ1-5 | few | TRBV6-1 | TGTGCCAGCAGTGTAGGGGGCTTTAGAGCCGATAGCAATCAGCCCCAGCATTTT | CASSVGGFRADSNQPQHF
. | 15 | TRBJ2-7 | few | TRBV7-2 | TGTGCCAGCAGCTTAACCGCAGGGAAGACCTACGAGCAGTACTTC | CASSLTAGKTYEQYF
TRBD1 | 17 | TRBJ2-3 | . | TRBV15 | TGTGCCACCAGCGGAATATACAGACAGGGGGGGGTAGATACGCAGTATTTT | CATSGIYRQGGVDTQYF
. | 12 | TRBJ2-7 | . | TRBV7-9 | TGTGCCAGCGGGGAGGTTTTGGGAGAGCAGTACTTC | CASGEVLGEQYF
. | 14 | TRBJ1-2 | . | TRBV4-1 | TGCGCCAGCAGCCAAGAGGGACTGAACTATGGCTACACCTTC | CASSQEGLNYGYTF
. | 14 | TRBJ2-1 | . | TRBV4-3 | TGCGCCAGCAGCCTTGGTGGTAGATCGAATGAGCAGTTCTTC | CASSLGGRSNEQFF
TRBD1 | 15 | TRBJ1-1 | once | TRBV6-5 | TGTGCCAGCAGTTCATCGACAGGGGGCTACACTGAAGCTTTCTTT | CASSSSTGGYTEAFF
. | 16 | TRBJ1-5 | . | TRBV28 | TGTGCCAGCATGGGGGGGGGAGGGGGAAGCAATCAGCCCCAGCATTTT | CASMGGGGGSNQPQHF
. | 11 | TRBJ2-1 | . | TRBV19 | TGTGCCAGTACAGATTACAATGAGCAGTTCTTC | CASTDYNEQFF
TRBD1 | 14 | TRBJ2-7 | . | TRBV6-5 | TGTGCCAGCAGTTACCGGGACAGGGCCTACGAGCAGTACTTC | CASSYRDRAYEQYF
TRBD2 | 17 | TRBJ2-1 | . | TRBV5-1 | TGCGCCAGCAGTAGGTATCCTAGCGGAAGCTCCTACAATGAGCAGTTCTTC | CASSRYPSGSSYNEQFF
TRBD1 | 16 | TRBJ2-2 | once | TRBV28 | TGTGCCAGCAGTCCACCGGGACAGGGGCGCTCCGGGGAGCTGTTTTTT | CASSPPGQGRSGELFF
. | 14 | TRBJ2-7 | . | TRBV15 | TGTGCCACCAGCAGAGGACAGGTTGGGTCGGAGCAGTACTTC | CATSRGQVGSEQYF
TRBD2 | 15 | TRBJ2-4 | . | TRBV11-3 | TGTGCCAGCAGCTTAACTAGCGGGAGGGCAAACATTCAGTACTTC | CASSLTSGRANIQYF
. | 15 | TRBJ2-1 | . | TRBV13 | TGTGCCAGCAGCTTAGTAGAGCGCCGGAGGAATGAGCAGTTCTTC | CASSLVERRRNEQFF
TRBD1 | 17 | TRBJ2-6 | . | TRBV27 | TGTGCCAGCAGGGTGACGGGCGGGACAGGTGGGGCCAACGTCCTGACTTTC | CASRVTGGTGGANVLTF
. | 14 | TRBJ2-5 | . | TRBV6-5 | TGTGCCAGCACCTTACGGGAGAAGATAGAGACCCAGTACTTC | CASTLREKIETQYF
TRBD2 | 16 | TRBJ2-7 | . | TRBV4-1 | TGCGCCAGCAGCCAAGAGGCACTAGCGAACTCCTACGAGCAGTACTTC | CASSQEALANSYEQYF
. | 10 | TRBJ2-3 | few | TRBV10-1 | TGCGCCACCGTCACAGATACGCAGTATTTT | CATVTDTQYF
. | 10 | TRBJ2-7 | once | TRBV29-1 | TGCAGCGTTGGGGCGGGAGAGCAGTACTTC | CSVGAGEQYF
. | 14 | TRBJ1-1 | . | TRBV7-9 | TGTGCCAGCAGCTTAGTCGGGGGGAACACTGAAGCTTTCTTT | CASSLVGGNTEAFF
TRBD2 | 16 | TRBJ2-1 | . | TRBV7-9 | TGTGCCAGCAGCCGGCCCGGGACTAGCGTGTACAATGAGCAGTTCTTC | CASSRPGTSVYNEQFF
. | 13 | TRBJ1-1 | few | TRBV30 | TGTGCCTGGAGTGGCAGGTCGAACACTGAAGCTTTCTTT | CAWSGRSNTEAFF
TRBD1 | 14 | TRBJ1-6 | once | TRBV2 | TGTGCCAGCAGTGAATCCGTGCGACAGGGAGTCCTCCACTTT | CASSESVRQGVLHF